This record concerns one T cell receptor (beta chain) sequence. Its specificity is unknown. These data are taken from a study of T cell responses to AZD1222 COVID-19 vaccine. Study-level background: Second doses were pooled across both intervals (about 4 or about 12 weeks). Study outcomes and limitations: Spike-wide vaccine-associated CD4 TCRs dominated at 160-218 and 743-854. Among the donors, most were white British and more were female, and clonal diversity was possibly underestimated. Nearly half of spike-specific TCRs reportedly target unmutated variant regions.

Produced via immunoSEQ multiplex PCR; TCRdb's table is partial and in-frame only. The table lists 80,000 to 90,000 clones, around nine tenths of them singletons. Between the trimmed V and J ends, which lost 2 bases and 3 bases, there was a span of 11 bases. The CDR3 length is 15 residues. Per germline, CDR1 SGHNT and CDR2 YENEEA. The sample consisted of peripheral blood, taken on day 0 of AZD1222 vaccination. This rearrangement joins TRBV11-3 to TRBJ1-5, with D possibly being TRBD1 (6 bases). The clonotype originates from an adult in good health. This CDR3 reads CASSLIQGNNQPQHF. The CDR3 DNA follows: TGTGCCAGCAGCTTAATTCAGGGGAACAATCAGCCCCAGCATTTT.